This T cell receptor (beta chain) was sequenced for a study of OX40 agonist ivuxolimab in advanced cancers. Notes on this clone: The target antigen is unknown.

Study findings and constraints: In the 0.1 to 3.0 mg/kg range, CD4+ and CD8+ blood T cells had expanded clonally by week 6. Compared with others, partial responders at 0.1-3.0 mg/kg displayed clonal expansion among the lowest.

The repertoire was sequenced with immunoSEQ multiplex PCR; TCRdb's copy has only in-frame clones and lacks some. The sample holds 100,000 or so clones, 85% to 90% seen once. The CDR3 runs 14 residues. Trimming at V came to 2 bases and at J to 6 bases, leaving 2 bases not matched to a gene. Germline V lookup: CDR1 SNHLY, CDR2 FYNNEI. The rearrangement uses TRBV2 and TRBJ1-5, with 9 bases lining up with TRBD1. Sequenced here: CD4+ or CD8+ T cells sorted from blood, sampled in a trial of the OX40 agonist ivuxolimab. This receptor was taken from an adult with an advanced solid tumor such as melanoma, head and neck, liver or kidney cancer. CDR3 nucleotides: TGTGCCAGCAGTGAATGGGACAGGGCTCAGCCCCAGCATTTT. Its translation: CASSEWDRAQPQHF.